The table lists the clone carrying this T cell receptor beta chain with a count of one. Its antigen is unidentified. Measured with immunoSEQ multiplex PCR; TCRdb has only the in-frame clones, and not every one. The data show about 160,000 clones, over 85% seen once. The germline V gene encodes CDR1 MDHEN and CDR2 SYDVKM. The trim removed 6 bases at V and 1 base at J, leaving 14 bases unmatched. This CDR3 is built from 18 residues. This entry is derived from a study of cytomegalovirus exposure and HLA in healthy donors. Study results and caveats: The dataset shows that most TCR sequences were rare, while some public TCRs occurred in many donors. Associated with cytomegalovirus, according to the listing, were some 150 TCR beta chains.

Sequenced input: PBMCs. The sequence was collected from a man younger than 35 in good health and CMV-seropositive. This sequence joins TRBV28 and TRBJ2-7, with TRBD2 matching over 11 bases. The CDR3 region is CASSLRGKTSGISYEQYF. CDR3 in DNA: TGTGCCAGCAGCCTTAGGGGAAAGACTAGCGGGATATCCTACGAGCAGTACTTC.